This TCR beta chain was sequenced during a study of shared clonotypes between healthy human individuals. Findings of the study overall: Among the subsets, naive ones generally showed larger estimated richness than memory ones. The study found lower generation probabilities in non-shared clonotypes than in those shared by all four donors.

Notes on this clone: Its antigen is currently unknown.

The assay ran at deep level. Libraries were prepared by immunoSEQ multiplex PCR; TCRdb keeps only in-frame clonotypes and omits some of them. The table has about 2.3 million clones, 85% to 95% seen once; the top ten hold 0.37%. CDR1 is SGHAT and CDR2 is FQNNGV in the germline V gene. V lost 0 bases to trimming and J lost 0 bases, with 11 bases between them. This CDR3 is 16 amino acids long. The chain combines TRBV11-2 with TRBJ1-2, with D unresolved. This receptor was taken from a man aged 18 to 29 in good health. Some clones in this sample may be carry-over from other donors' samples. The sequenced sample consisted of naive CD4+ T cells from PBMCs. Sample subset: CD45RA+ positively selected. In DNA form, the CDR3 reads TGTGCCAGCAGCTTAGATTTTGGGGTTACTAACTATGGCTACACCTTC. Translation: CASSLDFGVTNYGYTF.